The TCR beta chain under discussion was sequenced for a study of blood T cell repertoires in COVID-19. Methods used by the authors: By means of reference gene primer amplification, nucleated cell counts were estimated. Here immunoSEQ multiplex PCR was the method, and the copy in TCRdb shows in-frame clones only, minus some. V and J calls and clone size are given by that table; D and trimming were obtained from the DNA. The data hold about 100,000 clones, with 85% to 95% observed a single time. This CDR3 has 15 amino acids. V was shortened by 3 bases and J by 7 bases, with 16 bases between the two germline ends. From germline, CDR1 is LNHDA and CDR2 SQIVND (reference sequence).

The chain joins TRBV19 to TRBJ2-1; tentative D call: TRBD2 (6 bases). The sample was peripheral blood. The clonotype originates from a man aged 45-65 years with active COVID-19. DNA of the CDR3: TGTGCCAGTAGTATGTACGGGAGAGTAGGTAATGAGCAGTTCTTC. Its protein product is CASSMYGRVGNEQFF. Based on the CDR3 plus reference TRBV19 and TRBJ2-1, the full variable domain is DGGITQSPKYLFRKEGQNVTLSCEQNLNHDAMYWYRQDPGQGLRLIYYSQIVNDFQKGDIAEGYSVSREKKESFPLTVTSAQKNPTAFYLCASSMYGRVGNEQFFGPGTRLTVL.